The 12 T cell receptor beta chains below were found in one sample sequenced in a study of tumor-infiltrating lymphocytes in localized non-small cell lung cancer (dated by TCRdb to the early 2020s). Libraries were made using the immunoSEQ multiplex PCR assay. Sourced from immuneACCESS, this table was stored by TCRdb with only in-frame sequences that have V and J called. A share of the clones is absent; for the studies checked, an unresolved V gene accounts for under half, and the remainder has no known explanation. This sample lists over 15,000 clones; 69% were detected once. The biggest ten clones account for around 5.9% of the sample. The sample consisted of lung tumor tissue. The source is a human donor with non-small cell lung cancer.

This chain connects TRBV9 to TRBJ2-7; no clear D. The CDR3 is 14 residues long. Germline CDR1 reads SGDLS; CDR2 reads YYNGEE. V dropped 3 bases and J dropped 0 bases, with 10 bases sitting between them. CDR3 protein: CASSAAITSYEQYF. The CDR3 DNA reads TGTGCCAGCAGCGCAGCTATCACCTCCTACGAGCAGTACTTC.

The CDR3 loop reads CARTGQETQYF. In DNA, the CDR3 is TGTGCCAGAACCGGCCAAGAGACCCAGTACTTC. The gene calls are TRBV5-3 and TRBJ2-5; no clear D. TRBV5-3 is given ORF status, its function remaining uncertain. There are 11 residues in the CDR3. Trimming took off 6 bases at V and 1 base at J, with 4 bases between the two ends.

This clone appeared a few times. The chain is built from TRBV18 and TRBJ2-2; 8 bases fit TRBD2. The CDR3 is 14 amino acids. The junction had 4 bases not matched to a gene; V was cut back by 4 bases and J by 6 bases. Germline-derived CDR1 and CDR2 are KGHSH and LQKENI. The CDR3 sequence: CASSLREGSGELFF. CDR3 DNA: TGTGCCAGCTCACTACGGGAGGGCTCCGGGGAGCTGTTTTTT.

The chain is built from TRBV28 and TRBJ2-3; no clear D gene. Germline lookup yields CDR1 MDHEN and CDR2 SYDVKM. This CDR3 is built from 14 residues. Trimming shortened V by 5 bases and J by 0 bases, and 9 bases separated the two germline ends. The CDR3 spells CASSESTSTDTQYF. CDR3 nucleotide sequence: TGTGCCAGCAGTGAGTCCACTAGCACAGATACGCAGTATTTT. The full variable domain, completed using reference TRBV28 and TRBJ2-3, is DVKVTQSSRYLVKRTGEKVFLECVQDMDHENMFWYRQDPGLGLRLIYFSYDVKMKEKGDIPEGYSVSREKKERFSLILESASTNQTSMYLCASSESTSTDTQYFGPGTRLTVL.

This chain connects TRBV7-2 to TRBJ2-1; 7 bases are shared with TRBD2. The germline V gene has CDR1 SGHTA and CDR2 FQGNSA. This CDR3 has 15 residues. Trimming removed 6 bases from V and 9 bases from J; junction bases left unmatched: 14. DNA for the CDR3: TGTGCCAGCAGACCTAGGGGCGGGAGAATCACTGAGCAGTTCTTC. Its translation is CASRPRGGRITEQFF.

This clone was seen more than once but under ten times. The J gene is TRBJ2-7, the V gene TRBV27; TRBD2 might be the D (5 bases). The germline gives CDR1 MNHEY, CDR2 SMNVEV (reference sequence). V lost 2 bases and J lost 1, with 9 bases in between. The CDR3 has 14 amino acids. Here the CDR3 reads CASSLEGLSYEQYF. For the CDR3, the DNA is TGTGCCAGCAGTTTAGAGGGTTTATCCTACGAGCAGTACTTC.

The V and J genes are TRBV4-1 and TRBJ2-3; no definite D call. V was cut by 3 bases and J by 0 bases, with 7 bases left in between. Looked up from germline, CDR1 is MGHRA and CDR2 is YSYEKL. The CDR3 is made up of 14 amino acids. The CDR3 nucleotides read TGCGCCAGCAGCCAGGCTACTAGCACAGATACGCAGTATTTT. It encodes CASSQATSTDTQYF.

V gene TRBV7-2 combines with J gene TRBJ2-1; the D gene is possibly TRBD2 (6 bases). V lost 4 bases and J 4 bases, leaving 14 bases between the germline ends. The CDR3 consists of 15 residues. Germline values: CDR1 SGHTA, CDR2 FQGNSA. The CDR3 protein is CASSSPEGLYNEQFF. CDR3 DNA sequence: TGTGCCAGCAGCTCTCCGGAGGGACTGTACAATGAGCAGTTCTTC.

J is TRBJ2-2 and V is TRBV7-3; no reliable D call. The CDR3 runs to 13 residues. Germline V gives CDR1 SGHTA, CDR2 FQGTGA. With 2 bases removed from V and 5 bases from J, the gap between germline ends came to 6 bases. The CDR3 spells CASSLVRTGELFF. As DNA, the CDR3 is TGTGCCAGCAGCTTAGTCCGGACCGGGGAGCTGTTTTTT.

This clone was picked up one time. CDR3 nucleotides: TGTGCCAGCAGCTTGGCCCAGCGTACCTACAATGAGCAGTTCTTC. It codes for CASSLAQRTYNEQFF. This chain joins TRBV5-4 and TRBJ2-1; D is ambiguous. The CDR3 length is 15 residues. The V gene's germline CDR1 is SGHNT and CDR2 YYREEE (reference sequence). Trimming cost V 0 bases and J 2 bases, with 9 bases left between them.

The CDR3 protein is CASIGHGQNEQYF. The CDR3 DNA follows: TGTGCCAGCATTGGACATGGGCAGAACGAGCAGTACTTC. This chain joins TRBV28 and TRBJ2-7, with a weak D call TRBD1 (5 bases). The CDR3 has 13 residues. The V and J ends lost 7 bases and 5 bases respectively, with 15 bases between them. CDR1 is MDHEN and CDR2 is SYDVKM in the germline V gene.

The J gene is TRBJ1-4, the V gene TRBV2, with D unclear. Germline V gives CDR1 SNHLY, CDR2 FYNNEI. The CDR3 is 14 amino acids. V was shortened by 7 bases and J by 10 bases, with 19 bases between the two germline ends. CDR3 in DNA: TGTGCCAGCACACCGGACCAATATTCCATAAAACTGTTTTTT. Amino acid sequence: CASTPDQYSIKLFF.